This T cell receptor (beta chain) was captured in a study of T cell changes during pregnancy in multiple sclerosis. The assay was immunoSEQ multiplex PCR, and TCRdb's table has in-frame clones only and misses some. The repertoire holds fewer than 35,000 clones, with around nine tenths as singletons. The junction had 9 bases not matched to a gene; V was cut back by 1 base and J by 1 base. This CDR3 contains 17 residues. Germline V lookup: CDR1 MNHEY, CDR2 SMNVEV (reference sequence). The V and J genes are TRBV27 and TRBJ2-5, with TRBD2 matching over 7 bases. The receptor was isolated from a female donor in good health, enrolled as a control in a pregnancy study. The sample consisted of CD4+ T cells from peripheral blood mononuclear cells, taken in the second trimester of pregnancy. The CDR3 reads CASSLLGLRGGQETQYF. CDR3 coding DNA: TGTGCCAGCAGTTTATTGGGCCTTCGCGGGGGCCAAGAGACCCAGTACTTC.